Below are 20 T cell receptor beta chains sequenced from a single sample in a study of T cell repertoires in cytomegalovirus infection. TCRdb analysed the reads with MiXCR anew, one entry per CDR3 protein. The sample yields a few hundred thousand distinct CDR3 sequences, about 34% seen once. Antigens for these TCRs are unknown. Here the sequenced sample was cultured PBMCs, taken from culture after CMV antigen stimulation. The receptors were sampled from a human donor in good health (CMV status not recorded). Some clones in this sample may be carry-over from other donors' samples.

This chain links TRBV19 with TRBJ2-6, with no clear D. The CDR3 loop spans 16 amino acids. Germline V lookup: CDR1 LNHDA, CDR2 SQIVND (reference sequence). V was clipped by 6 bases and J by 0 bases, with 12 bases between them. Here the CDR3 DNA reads TGTGCCAGTAGGAAAAACAGAGGCTCTGGGGCCAACGTCCTGACTTTC. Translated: CASRKNRGSGANVLTF.

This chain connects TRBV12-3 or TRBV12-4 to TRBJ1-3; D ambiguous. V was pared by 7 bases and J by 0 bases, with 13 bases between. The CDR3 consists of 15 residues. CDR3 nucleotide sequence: TGTGCCAGCACCCTGGGATCCAGCTCTGGAAACACCATATATTTT. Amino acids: CASTLGSSSGNTIYF.

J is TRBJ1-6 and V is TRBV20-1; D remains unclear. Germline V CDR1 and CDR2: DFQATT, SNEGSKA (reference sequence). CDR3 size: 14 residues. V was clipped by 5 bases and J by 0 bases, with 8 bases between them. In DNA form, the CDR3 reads TGCAGTGCTTTTTATAGCTCCTATAATTCACCCCTCCACTTT. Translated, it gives CSAFYSSYNSPLHF.

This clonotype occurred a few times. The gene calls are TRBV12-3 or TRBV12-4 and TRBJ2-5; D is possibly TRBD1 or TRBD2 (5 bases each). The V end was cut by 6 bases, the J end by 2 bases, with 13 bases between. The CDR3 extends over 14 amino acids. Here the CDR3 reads CASSRGPLQETQYF. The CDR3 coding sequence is TGTGCCAGCAGCCGGGGACCCCTACAAGAGACCCAGTACTTC.

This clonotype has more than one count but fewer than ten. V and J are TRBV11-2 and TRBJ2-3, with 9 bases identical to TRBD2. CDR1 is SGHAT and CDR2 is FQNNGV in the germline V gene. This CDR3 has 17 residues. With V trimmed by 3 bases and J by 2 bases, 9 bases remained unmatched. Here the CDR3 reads CASSLSYGGGVTDTQYF. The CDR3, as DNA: TGTGCCAGCAGCTTGTCCTACGGCGGGGGGGTCACAGATACGCAGTATTTT.

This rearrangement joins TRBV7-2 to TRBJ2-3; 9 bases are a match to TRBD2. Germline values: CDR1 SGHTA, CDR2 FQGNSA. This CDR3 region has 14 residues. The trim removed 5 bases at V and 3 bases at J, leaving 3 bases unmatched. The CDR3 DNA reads TGTGCCAGCAGCAATAGCGGGAGTACAGATACGCAGTATTTT. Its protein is CASSNSGSTDTQYF.

CDR3 coding DNA: TGTGCCAGCAGCCAAATGCCGGGACTAGGCCTAAATGAGCAGTACTTC. Its protein is CASSQMPGLGLNEQYF. The chain links TRBV7-6 to TRBJ2-7, with 8 positions matching TRBD2. V lost 5 bases and J lost 7; bases outside the gene matches: 16. Germline V gives CDR1 SGHVS, CDR2 FNYEAQ. The CDR3 consists of 16 residues.

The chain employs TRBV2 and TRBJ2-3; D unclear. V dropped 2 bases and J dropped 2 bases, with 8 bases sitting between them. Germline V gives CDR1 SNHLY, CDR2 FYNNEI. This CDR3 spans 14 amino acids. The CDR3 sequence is CASSEPRSTDTQYF. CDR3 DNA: TGTGCCAGCAGTGAACCTCGTTCCACAGATACGCAGTATTTT.

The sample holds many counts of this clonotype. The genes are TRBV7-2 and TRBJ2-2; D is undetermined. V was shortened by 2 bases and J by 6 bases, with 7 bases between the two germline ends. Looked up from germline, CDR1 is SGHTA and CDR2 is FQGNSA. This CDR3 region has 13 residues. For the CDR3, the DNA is TGTGCCAGCAGCTTACCTGGCGCCGGGGAGCTGTTTTTT. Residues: CASSLPGAGELFF.

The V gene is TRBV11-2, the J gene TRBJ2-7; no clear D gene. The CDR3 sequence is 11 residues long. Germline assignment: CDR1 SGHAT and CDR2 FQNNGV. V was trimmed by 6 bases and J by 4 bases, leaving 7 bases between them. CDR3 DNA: TGTGCCAGCAGTCCAAAATACGAGCAGTACTTC. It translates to CASSPKYEQYF.

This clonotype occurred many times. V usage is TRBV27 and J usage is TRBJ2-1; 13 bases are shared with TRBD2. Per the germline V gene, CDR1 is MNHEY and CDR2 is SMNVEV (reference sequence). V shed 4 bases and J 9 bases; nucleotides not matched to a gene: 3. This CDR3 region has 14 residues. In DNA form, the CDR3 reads TGTGCCAGCAGTTACGGACTAGCGGGAGCTGAGCAGTTCTTC. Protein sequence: CASSYGLAGAEQFF.

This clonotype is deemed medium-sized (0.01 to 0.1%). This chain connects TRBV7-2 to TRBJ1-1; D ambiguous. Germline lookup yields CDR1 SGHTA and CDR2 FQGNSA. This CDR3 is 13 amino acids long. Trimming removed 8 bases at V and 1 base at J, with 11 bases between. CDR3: CASELARNTEAFF. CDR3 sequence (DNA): TGTGCCAGCGAACTCGCCAGGAACACTGAAGCTTTCTTT.

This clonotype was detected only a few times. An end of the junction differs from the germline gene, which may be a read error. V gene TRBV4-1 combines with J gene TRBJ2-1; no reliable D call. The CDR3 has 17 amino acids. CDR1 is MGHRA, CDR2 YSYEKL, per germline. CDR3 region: CASNQGPAKSSYNEQFF. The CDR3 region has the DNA TGCGCCAGCAACCAAGGTCCGGCTAAGAGCTCCTACAATGAGCAGTTCTTC.

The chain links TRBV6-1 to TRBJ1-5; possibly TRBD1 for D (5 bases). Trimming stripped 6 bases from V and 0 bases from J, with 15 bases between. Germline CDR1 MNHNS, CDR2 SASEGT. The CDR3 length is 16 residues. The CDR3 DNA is TGTGCCAGCAGACCATTTGGGGCGTATAGCAATCAGCCCCAGCATTTT. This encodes CASRPFGAYSNQPQHF.

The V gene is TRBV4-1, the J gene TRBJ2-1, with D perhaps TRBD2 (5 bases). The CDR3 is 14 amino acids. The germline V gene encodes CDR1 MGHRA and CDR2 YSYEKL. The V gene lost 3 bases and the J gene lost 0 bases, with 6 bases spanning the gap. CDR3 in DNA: TGCGCCAGCAGCCATCGGGACTCCTACAATGAGCAGTTCTTC. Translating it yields CASSHRDSYNEQFF.

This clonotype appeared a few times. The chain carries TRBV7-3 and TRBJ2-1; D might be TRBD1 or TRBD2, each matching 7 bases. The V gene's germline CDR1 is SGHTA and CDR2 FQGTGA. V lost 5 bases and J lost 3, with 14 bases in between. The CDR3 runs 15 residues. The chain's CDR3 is CASSQGGTVYNEQFF. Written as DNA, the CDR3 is TGTGCCAGCAGCCAGGGGGGGACAGTCTACAATGAGCAGTTCTTC.

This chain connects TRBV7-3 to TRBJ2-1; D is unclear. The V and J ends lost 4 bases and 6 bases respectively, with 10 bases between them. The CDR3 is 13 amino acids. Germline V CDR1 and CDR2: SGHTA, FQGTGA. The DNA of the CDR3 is TGTGCCAGCAGCTCCCCCGCTGGCAATGAGCAGTTCTTC. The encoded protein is CASSSPAGNEQFF.

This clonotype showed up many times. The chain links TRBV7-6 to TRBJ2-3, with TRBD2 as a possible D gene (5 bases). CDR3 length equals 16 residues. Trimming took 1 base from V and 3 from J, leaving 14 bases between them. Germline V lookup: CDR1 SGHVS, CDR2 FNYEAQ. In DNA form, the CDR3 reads TGTGCCAGCAGCTTAGGAGCGACCGGAGGAACAGATACGCAGTATTTT. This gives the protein CASSLGATGGTDTQYF.

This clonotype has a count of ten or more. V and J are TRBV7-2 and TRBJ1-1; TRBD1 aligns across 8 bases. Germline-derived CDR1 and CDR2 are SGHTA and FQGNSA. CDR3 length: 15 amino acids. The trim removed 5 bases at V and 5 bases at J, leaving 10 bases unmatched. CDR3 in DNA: TGTGCCAGCAGCCCGCGGACAGGGTTAGGAACTGAAGCTTTCTTT. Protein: CASSPRTGLGTEAFF.

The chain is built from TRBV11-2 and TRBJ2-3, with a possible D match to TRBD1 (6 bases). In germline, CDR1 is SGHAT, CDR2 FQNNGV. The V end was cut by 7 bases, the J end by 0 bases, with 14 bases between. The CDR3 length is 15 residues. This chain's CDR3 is CASTYGTGSTDTQYF. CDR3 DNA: TGTGCCAGCACCTACGGCACAGGGAGCACAGATACGCAGTATTTT.